This TCR beta chain was observed in a study of blood T cells in healthy people across ages (dated by TCRdb to the mid-2010s). About the investigation overall: In model experiments, roughly one uniquely barcoded TCR beta cDNA molecule per two T cells was captured by template switching. The donors were divided into four age groups: young (average around 16 years), middle-aged (approximately 42), aged (around 59) and long-lived (82). Using deep sequencing normalized with unique cDNA molecular identifiers, the study measured how TCR beta repertoire diversity changes with age. Two additional independent replicas of 1 million unique cDNA reads from the same blood draw were analyzed for two donors (one aged 18 to 30 and one aged 80 or older). To avoid experimental bias, donors of different ages were distributed randomly across sequencing lanes. Broader findings and caveats from the paper: Since profiling was done on bulk unsorted PBMCs, naive and antigen-experienced compartments could not be conclusively compared. Estimates of total diversity based on one million sequenced T cells were regarded as lower bounds and as underestimates. Compared with the aged group, the long-lived group had more naive CD4+ T cells, fewer expanded clones and increased TCR diversity, a pattern suggesting age selection. Observed TCR beta diversity per million T cells fell roughly linearly with age, and a significant reduction was already apparent by age roughly 40. There was a strong correlation between observed TCR beta diversity and the percentage of naive T cells measured by flow cytometry. Because donor CMV infection status was unknown, age-related changes in expanded clonotypes were potentially confounded.

The CDR3, from cysteine to phenylalanine, totals 14 residues. Only the CDR3 portion is preserved as DNA: 42 bases, with reading frame beginning at the first base. Compared with germline, V lacks 3 bases and J lacks 2 bases; bases without a gene match: 7. The germline V gene (reference sequence) yields DFQATT for CDR1 and SNEGSKA for CDR2. This clonotype was seen repeatedly, ten times or more. Its antigen specificity is not known. No base-level quality is on record; no much larger clone is a single base apart. Library method: 5' RACE. Sequencing took place on an Illumina HiSeq 2500. A second roughly 7 to 11 cycle PCR used a sample-barcoded 5' primer and a J-beta primer mix. A unique molecular identifier was introduced onto each TCR beta cDNA molecule by a template-switch 5' adaptor carrying 12 random nucleotides. Each sample yielded at least 2.5 million CDR3-containing paired-end reads. All of the RNA was converted into first-strand cDNA using the Mint cDNA synthesis kit, with a TRBC-specific oligonucleotide serving as the primer. All cDNA was treated with uracil-DNA glycosylase and then went through a first 18-cycle PCR with the universal primers M1SS and BC2_uni_R. The original methods were these. Normalization of each sample was performed by random selection of 1 million high-quality reads, each carrying a distinct molecular identifier. Instead of being binned into consensus sequences, reads that shared molecular identifiers were thrown out. CDR3 identification, clonotype clustering and error correction used MiTCR with a Q25 quality threshold and the strictest error-elimination algorithm. A nonparametric unseen species model with Euler transformation was used to estimate a lower bound on total TCR beta diversity. In-frame beta chains were kept once TCRdb had trimmed the public reads at Q25 with fastp and called clones with MiXCR. Each record represents a unique CDR3 protein, reported with the most common genes and DNA among its rows. It is TCRdb's table, rather than the study itself, that gives the V and J calls and clone size. In this sample the table shows about 1.7 million distinct CDR3 sequences, approximately 30% of which occur a single time. Of the sample, over 7% falls within the top ten clones.

The donors were roughly 38 Caucasian individuals from Russia, aged roughly 6 to 90 years, who were systemically healthy. Each donor gave 8 to 10 milliliters of peripheral blood, collected into EDTA-treated Vacutainer tubes. Ficoll-Paque density-gradient centrifugation was used to isolate PBMCs, with at least 6.5 million per sample. Total RNA was extracted from PBMCs with Trizol reagent, with at least 5 micrograms obtained per sample. The percentages of naive CD45RAhigh/CD27high T cells were determined by flow cytometry on a PBMC aliquot from every donor. The sequenced material came from blood. The TCR sequence derives from a woman in her 30s in good health. The receptor chain draws on TRBV20-1 and TRBJ2-7, and TRBD2 aligns with 7 junction nucleotides. CDR3 sequence: CSASFREVTYEQYF. The DNA reads TGCAGTGCTAGTTTCCGGGAGGTTACCTACGAGCAGTACTTC.